One and the same sample provided the 32 T cell receptor beta chains below, sequenced in a study of blood T cell repertoires in COVID-19. Some clones are missing from TCRdb's copy, which holds only in-frame ones; the method was immunoSEQ multiplex PCR. The profile covers 200,000 to 250,000 clones, with 70% to 90% appearing a single time and around 3% taken by the ten largest. Sequenced: peripheral blood. Receptor source: a man aged 45 to 65 who had recovered from COVID-19.

This clone occurred once. J is TRBJ2-6 and V is TRBV7-8; 8 bases fit TRBD2. Trimming took 7 bases from V and 0 from J; bases not matched to a gene: 11. Germline CDR1 reads SGHVS; CDR2 reads FQNEAQ. CDR3 size: 18 residues. The CDR3 coding sequence is TGTGCCAGCACCCTAGGCCGGGGGGGACCCTCTGGGGCCAACGTCCTGACTTTC. It is translated as CASTLGRGGPSGANVLTF.

The rearrangement links TRBV5-1 to TRBJ2-7; 10 nucleotides agree with TRBD2. This CDR3 region has 15 residues. V lost 1 base, J lost 4 bases, and 5 bases stayed unmatched. CDR1 and CDR2 (germline): SGHRS, YFSETQ. CDR3 DNA sequence: TGCGCCAGCAGCTTGTTTCCTAGCGGGGGATACGAGCAGTACTTC. This codes for CASSLFPSGGYEQYF.

The CDR3 DNA sequence: TGTGCCAGCAGTCTAGGGGGGGCGGGTGAAAAACTGTTTTTT. It specifies CASSLGGAGEKLFF. This sequence joins TRBV11-3 and TRBJ1-4; perhaps TRBD1 as D (6 bases). Germline V lookup: CDR1 SGHNT, CDR2 YENEEA. The CDR3 is made up of 14 amino acids. Trimming took 6 bases from V and 7 from J, leaving 15 bases between them.

The chain uses TRBV3-1 (or the pseudogene TRBV3-2) and TRBJ1-4; TRBD1 might be the D (5 bases). This CDR3 has 14 amino acids. V was trimmed by 4 bases and J by 5 bases, leaving 11 bases between them. Germline V gives CDR1 LGHDT, CDR2 YNNKEL (reference sequence). Here the CDR3 DNA reads TGTGCCAGCAGCCCCCTGGGGGGGAATGAAAAACTGTTTTTT. Protein: CASSPLGGNEKLFF.

The chain is built from TRBV7-2 and TRBJ2-7, with 10 bases lining up with TRBD2. The trim removed 5 bases at V and 7 bases at J, leaving 8 bases unmatched. CDR3 length: 14 residues. Germline CDR1 SGHTA, CDR2 FQGNSA. The CDR3 nucleotides are TGTGCCAGCAGCGTTCTAGCGGGAGTCCGTGAGCAGTACTTC. Its protein product is CASSVLAGVREQYF. Based on the CDR3 plus reference TRBV7-2 and TRBJ2-7, the full variable domain is GAGVSQSPSNKVTEKGKDVELRCDPISGHTALYWYRQSLGQGLEFLIYFQGNSAPDKSGLPSDRFSAERTGGSVSTLTIQRTQQEDSAVYLCASSVLAGVREQYFGPGTRLTVT.

DNA of the CDR3: TGTGCCAGCAGCTTAGGACAGGGGTCCAATGGCTACACCTTC. Translating gives CASSLGQGSNGYTF. The V and J genes are TRBV11-2 and TRBJ1-2, with 8 positions matching TRBD1. Germline assignment: CDR1 SGHAT and CDR2 FQNNGV. The CDR3 has 14 amino acids. V was pared by 1 base and J by 6 bases, with 4 bases of the junction left unmatched.

For this clone: In the same sample, other DNA sequences code for this CDR3. The chain is built from TRBV27 and TRBJ1-6; D not resolved. Germline CDR1 reads MNHEY; CDR2 reads SMNVEV (reference sequence). The CDR3 is 14 amino acids. V was cut by 2 bases and J by 10 bases, with 12 bases left in between. The chain's CDR3 is CASSLEGFNSPLHF. The DNA for the CDR3 is TGTGCCAGCAGTTTAGAGGGTTTTAACTCACCCCTCCACTTT.

The chain couples TRBV18 to TRBJ1-1, with a tentative D call TRBD1 (6 bases). CDR3 length: 16 amino acids. V was trimmed by 3 bases and J by 6 bases, leaving 20 bases between them. Germline loops: CDR1 KGHSH, CDR2 LQKENI. The CDR3 protein is CASSPTVQGPGAEAFF. The CDR3 nucleotides read TGTGCCAGCTCACCGACGGTCCAGGGGCCCGGCGCTGAAGCTTTCTTT.

This clone was observed a single time. The V and J genes are TRBV28 and TRBJ1-4; D not certain. The CDR3 runs to 12 residues. Germline V gives CDR1 MDHEN, CDR2 SYDVKM. Trimming pared 8 bases from V and 0 bases from J, leaving 4 bases between. The CDR3, as DNA: TGTGCCAGCCTCGCAACTAATGAAAAACTGTTTTTT. It encodes CASLATNEKLFF.

The rearrangement links TRBV12-3 or TRBV12-4 to TRBJ1-1; 7 positions agree with TRBD1. V lost 6 bases to trimming and J lost 6 bases; unmatched junction nucleotides: 7. The CDR3 sequence is 13 residues long. Written as DNA, the CDR3 is TGTGCCAGCAGCCCCACAGGGGTCCCTGAAGCTTTCTTT. This gives the protein CASSPTGVPEAFF.

This clone was seen only once. This chain links TRBV30 with TRBJ2-1; 7 bases line up with TRBD1. The CDR3 consists of 13 residues. With 7 bases clipped from V and 6 bases from J, the junction kept 9 bases outside the gene matches. Germline loops: CDR1 GTSNPN, CDR2 SVGIG (reference sequence). The CDR3 here is CASRQGSGNEQFF. As DNA, the CDR3 is TGTGCCTCGCGACAGGGTTCGGGCAATGAGCAGTTCTTC.

The chain couples TRBV6-2 or TRBV6-3 to TRBJ1-1; D not resolved. The CDR3 runs to 13 residues. V was trimmed by 2 bases and J by 0 bases, leaving 4 bases between them. The germline V gene encodes CDR1 MNHEY and CDR2 SVGEGT. The CDR3 DNA reads as TGTGCCAGCAGTTACCTTTTGAACACTGAAGCTTTCTTT. Its protein is CASSYLLNTEAFF.

J is TRBJ1-1 and V is TRBV18, with no clear D. The V end was cut by 1 base, the J end by 1 base, with 7 bases between. This CDR3 is 14 amino acids long. In germline, CDR1 is KGHSH, CDR2 LQKENI. This CDR3 reads CASSPLDSNTEAFF. CDR3 nucleotides: TGTGCCAGCTCACCACTCGACTCGAACACTGAAGCTTTCTTT.

The V gene is TRBV30, the J gene TRBJ2-7; 8 bases map to TRBD1. V dropped 2 bases and J dropped 0; count of bases not matched to a gene: 12. CDR1 GTSNPN and CDR2 SVGIG come from the germline V gene (reference sequence). This CDR3 is 17 amino acids long. CDR3 sequence reads: CAWSLKPHRGISYEQYF. CDR3 sequence (DNA): TGTGCCTGGAGTCTAAAACCTCACAGGGGGATCTCCTACGAGCAGTACTTC.

The V and J genes are TRBV18 and TRBJ2-5, with a tentative D call TRBD1 (5 bases). The CDR3 is 15 residues long. Germline V gene sequence: CDR1 KGHSH, CDR2 LQKENI. Trimming cost V 2 bases and J 2 bases, with 12 bases left between them. This chain's CDR3 is CASSPGKAGQETQYF. DNA for the CDR3: TGTGCCAGCTCACCAGGCAAGGCAGGGCAAGAGACCCAGTACTTC.

This clone was seen ten or more times. The chain employs TRBV5-1 and TRBJ2-7; tentative D call: TRBD1 (5 bases). This CDR3 spans 13 amino acids. Trimming left V 3 bases short and J 4 bases short, with 11 bases between. The germline V gene has CDR1 SGHRS and CDR2 YFSETQ. The CDR3 loop is CASSWDDRYEQYF. Here the CDR3 DNA reads TGCGCCAGCAGCTGGGATGACAGATACGAGCAGTACTTC.

This chain joins TRBV6-6 and TRBJ1-5; D remains ambiguous. The CDR3 runs to 12 residues. Trimming shortened V by 2 bases and J by 5 bases, and 4 bases separated the two germline ends. CDR1 and CDR2 from the germline V gene are MNHNY and SVGAGI (reference sequence). The CDR3 nucleotides read TGTGCCAGCAGTTACCCGTATCAGCCCCAGCATTTT. This sequence encodes CASSYPYQPQHF.

CDR3 in amino acids: CASSTFGVRGEQYF. The CDR3 DNA reads as TGTGCCAGTAGTACCTTTGGGGTCCGGGGCGAGCAGTACTTC. The chain uses TRBV19 and TRBJ2-7; tentatively, D is TRBD2 (5 bases). Germline V gene sequence: CDR1 LNHDA, CDR2 SQIVND (reference sequence). V gave up 4 bases and J gave up 6 bases, with 16 bases separating them. The CDR3 contains 14 residues.

This clone occurred a few times. The rearrangement uses TRBV29-1 and TRBJ2-7, with 7 nucleotides matching TRBD2. This CDR3 spans 14 amino acids. The trim removed 5 bases at V and 4 bases at J, leaving 11 bases unmatched. Per the germline V gene, CDR1 is SQVTM and CDR2 is ANQGSEA. The CDR3: CSVYDRDYSYEQYF. CDR3 in DNA: TGCAGCGTTTATGACCGGGACTATTCATACGAGCAGTACTTC.

This clone has just one count. The chain is built from TRBV27 and TRBJ2-5; 9 nucleotides agree with TRBD2. The V segment lost 2 bases and the J segment 5 bases; nucleotides outside the gene matches: 6. This CDR3 has 15 amino acids. CDR1 is MNHEY and CDR2 is SMNVEV in the germline V gene (reference sequence). In DNA, the CDR3 is TGTGCCAGCAGTTTAAGGGCGCGGGAGGGCGAGACCCAGTACTTC. It translates to CASSLRAREGETQYF.

The chain links TRBV28 to TRBJ1-5, with TRBD1 matching over 9 bases. The germline V gene has CDR1 MDHEN and CDR2 SYDVKM. Trimming removed 10 bases from V and 3 bases from J; junction bases left unmatched: 10. CDR3 length equals 15 residues. The CDR3 DNA reads as TGTGCCACATTCAAGGACAGGGGATACAATCAGCCCCAGCATTTT. It encodes CATFKDRGYNQPQHF.

CDR3 DNA: TGTGCCAGCAGTTTAGCTAGCGGACCCTACGAGCAGTACTTC. As protein: CASSLASGPYEQYF. V usage is TRBV28 and J usage is TRBJ2-7; TRBD2 matches at 7 bases. Germline lookup yields CDR1 MDHEN and CDR2 SYDVKM. J gave up 2 bases and V 2 bases, and 3 bases lay outside the gene matches. CDR3 length: 14 residues.

The genes are TRBV11-2 and TRBJ2-7; possibly TRBD2 for D (7 bases). This CDR3 spans 16 amino acids. V lost 5 bases to trimming and J lost 3 bases, with 20 bases between them. CDR1 SGHAT and CDR2 FQNNGV come from the germline V gene. The CDR3 bases are TGTGCCAGCAGCCCGTTCGACAGGCGGGGGAACTACGAGCAGTACTTC. Encoded protein: CASSPFDRRGNYEQYF.

The CDR3: CASSLVVAGHEQYF. The CDR3 nucleotides are TGTGCCAGCAGCTTGGTGGTAGCGGGCCACGAGCAGTACTTC. J is TRBJ2-7 and V is TRBV5-6; 7 nucleotides line up with TRBD2. With V trimmed by 0 bases and J by 5 bases, 5 bases remained unmatched. Looked up from germline, CDR1 is SGHDT and CDR2 is YYEEEE. CDR3 length equals 14 residues.

The chain is built from TRBV25-1 and TRBJ2-2; 11 bases are shared with TRBD2. The J segment lost 3 bases and the V segment lost 6 bases, leaving 0 bases of the junction unmatched. In germline, CDR1 is MGHDK, CDR2 SYGVNS. The CDR3 is 14 residues long. The CDR3 region has the DNA TGTGCCAGCAGACTAGCGGGGGACACCGGGGAGCTGTTTTTT. It yields the protein CASRLAGDTGELFF.

The chain joins TRBV18 to TRBJ2-3; D is undetermined. V gave up 0 bases and J gave up 6 bases, with 7 bases separating them. CDR3 size: 13 residues. Germline values: CDR1 KGHSH, CDR2 LQKENI. As DNA, the CDR3 is TGTGCCAGCTCACCACCCGTCCAGGATACGCAGTATTTT. Its translation: CASSPPVQDTQYF. The full variable domain, its missing parts supplied by reference TRBV18 and TRBJ2-3, is NAGVMQNPRHLVRRRGQEARLRCSPMKGHSHVYWYRQLPEEGLKFMVYLQKENIIDESGMPKERFSAEFPKEGPSILRIQQVVRGDSAAYFCASSPPVQDTQYFGPGTRLTVL.

This chain joins TRBV6-2 or TRBV6-3 and TRBJ2-3, with D possibly TRBD2 on 5 matching bases. The CDR3 has 16 amino acids. Germline CDR1 and CDR2: MNHEY and SVGEGT. Trimming removed 5 bases from V and 0 bases from J, with 15 bases in between. As DNA, the CDR3 is TGTGCCAGCAGTCATGTGGACTCCCCTAGCACAGATACGCAGTATTTT. Translation gives CASSHVDSPSTDTQYF.

The V gene is TRBV28, the J gene TRBJ2-6, with D maybe TRBD1 (6 bases). Germline V lookup: CDR1 MDHEN, CDR2 SYDVKM. CDR3 length: 19 amino acids. V lost 3 bases to trimming and J lost 0 bases, with 18 bases between them. CDR3 sequence reads: CASSLIRDMLFSGANVLTF. DNA for the CDR3: TGTGCCAGCAGTTTGATCCGGGACATGCTTTTCTCTGGGGCCAACGTCCTGACTTTC.

This sequence joins TRBV19 and TRBJ1-6; D unresolved. The CDR3 spans 15 residues. V lost 3 bases and J lost 1, with 7 bases in between. Germline-derived CDR1 and CDR2 are LNHDA and SQIVND (reference sequence). The CDR3 loop is CASSIRDSYNSPLHF. The CDR3 DNA follows: TGTGCCAGTAGTATCCGGGATTCCTATAATTCACCCCTCCACTTT.

This chain connects TRBV28 to TRBJ2-7; TRBD2 agrees at 10 bases. V trimming: 3 bases; J trimming: 2 bases; junction bases outside the gene matches: 13. Germline CDR1 MDHEN, CDR2 SYDVKM. The CDR3 is 18 residues long. CDR3 nucleotides: TGTGCCAGCAGTTTTGGGCTAGCGGGAGAACGGAGTACCTACGAGCAGTACTTC. It codes for CASSFGLAGERSTYEQYF.

The chain carries TRBV7-9 and TRBJ1-4, with D possibly matching TRBD1 (5 bases). Germline CDR1 reads SEHNR; CDR2 reads FQNEAQ (reference sequence). There are 17 residues in the CDR3. With 2 bases removed from V and 4 bases from J, the gap between germline ends came to 17 bases. The CDR3 loop is CASSLLTPYQGNEKLFF. The CDR3 nucleotides are TGTGCCAGCAGCTTATTGACACCATATCAGGGTAATGAAAAACTGTTTTTT.

The V gene is TRBV7-2, the J gene TRBJ2-1, with 8 bases fitting TRBD2. The CDR3 length is 13 residues. Germline V gives CDR1 SGHTA, CDR2 FQGNSA. Trimming took 4 bases from V and 10 from J; bases not matched to a gene: 6. The CDR3 DNA is TGTGCCAGCAGCTCCAGGACTAGCTGGGAGCAGTTCTTC. Amino acid sequence: CASSSRTSWEQFF.